A selection of T cell receptor beta chains follows, all from one sample in a study of cytomegalovirus exposure and HLA in healthy donors. Libraries were prepared by immunoSEQ multiplex PCR; TCRdb keeps only in-frame clonotypes and omits some of them. The table records fewer than 110,000 clones, about 81% of them present only once. Sequences were obtained from PBMCs. Receptor source: a man aged 50 to 59 in good health and CMV-seronegative. CDR3s include the opening cysteine and the closing phenylalanine or tryptophan. D genes are given only for firm matches. A row's size may be missing; if present it is once, few, many or a size class.

d_call,clone_size,j_call,v_call,cdr3_nt,cdr3_aa
.,.,TRBJ1-1,TRBV6-6,TGTGCCAGCAGTCCAAGATTTACAGGAAACACTGAAGCTTTCTTT,CASSPRFTGNTEAFF
.,.,TRBJ1-2,TRBV6-1,TGTGCCAGCAGTGACGCCCCTGGCGGCTACACCTTC,CASSDAPGGYTF
TRBD2,.,TRBJ2-2,TRBV30,TGTGCCTGGACCGTTGGGGCTAGCGGGAACACCGGGGAGCTGTTTTTT,CAWTVGASGNTGELFF
TRBD1,few,TRBJ1-1,TRBV30,TGTGCCGGGACCTGGACAGGGAACACTGAAGCTTTCTTT,CAGTWTGNTEAFF
.,.,TRBJ1-1,TRBV10-3,TGTGCCATCAGTGAAGGGGCGAACACTGAAGCTTTCTTT,CAISEGANTEAFF
TRBD2,.,TRBJ2-5,TRBV5-1,TGCGCCAGCAGCTCGGGACTAGCGGGAGTGGGAGAGACCCAGTACTTC,CASSSGLAGVGETQYF
.,.,TRBJ1-1,TRBV19,TGTGCCACCGGACAGTACACTGAAGCTTTCTTT,CATGQYTEAFF
.,.,TRBJ2-3,TRBV15,TGTGCCACCAGCAGAGGGAGGGGAATGGGGACAGATACGCAGTATTTT,CATSRGRGMGTDTQYF
TRBD2,.,TRBJ2-7,TRBV18,TGTGCCAGCTCACCACCCCCCGCGGGAGATCGTTACGAGCAGTACTTC,CASSPPPAGDRYEQYF
TRBD1,.,TRBJ2-7,TRBV4-2,TGTGCCAGCAGCCGAAAACCTACAGGGGCGACGGATCTAACCTACGAGCAGTACTTC,CASSRKPTGATDLTYEQYF
TRBD2,.,TRBJ2-3,TRBV7-2,TGTGCCAGCAGCTTAGAAGCGGGAGGGACAGATACGCAGTATTTT,CASSLEAGGTDTQYF
.,.,TRBJ2-7,TRBV27,TGTGCCAGCAGTTTAGCCCCTCGACAGCCCTACGAGCAGTACTTC,CASSLAPRQPYEQYF
.,.,TRBJ2-7,TRBV7-8,TGTGCCAGCAGCTCGAAGGGGACATCCTACGAGCAGTACTTC,CASSSKGTSYEQYF
.,.,TRBJ1-1,TRBV6-1,TGTGCCAGCAGTGAAGCGAGAGGAATTGGAGGAGCTTTCTTT,CASSEARGIGGAFF
.,.,TRBJ2-3,TRBV7-9,TGTGCCAGCAGTCTCGAGGGTCGGGATACGCAGTATTTT,CASSLEGRDTQYF
.,.,TRBJ1-2,TRBV5-8,TGTGCCAGCAACGTAGACACGGCATATGGCTACACCTTC,CASNVDTAYGYTF
.,.,TRBJ1-6,TRBV30,TGTGCCTGGAGTGTCCGGAGGGGTTTGAATTCACCCCTCCACTTT,CAWSVRRGLNSPLHF
.,.,TRBJ2-7,TRBV5-6,TGTGCCAGCAGCTTGCAGAATTCCTACGAGCAGTACTTC,CASSLQNSYEQYF
.,.,TRBJ2-2,TRBV11-3,TGTGCCAGCAGCTTAGGGACTTCCACCGGGGAGCTGTTTTTT,CASSLGTSTGELFF
TRBD1,.,TRBJ2-1,TRBV23-1,TGCGCCAGCAGTCATCCCCAGGACAGGGCCAAGAACAATGAGCAGTTCTTC,CASSHPQDRAKNNEQFF
.,.,TRBJ1-6,TRBV28,TGTGCCAGCAGTTTCCCGGGGGAGTCGCTTGATTCACCCCTCCACTTT,CASSFPGESLDSPLHF
.,.,TRBJ2-7,TRBV5-5,TGTGCCAGCAGCCTTTCGAGGGGGGGCGGTGGAGAGCAGTACTTC,CASSLSRGGGGEQYF
.,few,TRBJ1-1,TRBV5-1,TGCGCCAGCAGCTTGGAACAGAACACTGAAGCTTTCTTT,CASSLEQNTEAFF
.,.,TRBJ1-2,TRBV19,TGTGCCAGTAGTATGGCGGGGAAAGCTAACTATGGCTACACCTTC,CASSMAGKANYGYTF
.,.,TRBJ1-4,TRBV5-3,TGTGCCAGAAGCTTAAGACAGGCTAATGAAAAACTGTTTTTT,CARSLRQANEKLFF
TRBD1,.,TRBJ2-7,TRBV19,TGTGCCAGTAGTATCGGGACAGCGAGCTCCTACGAGCAGTACTTC,CASSIGTASSYEQYF
.,.,TRBJ1-6,TRBV30,TGTGCCTGGAAACGAGGAGGGAGCTCCTATAATTCACCCCTCCACTTT,CAWKRGGSSYNSPLHF
.,few,TRBJ1-2,TRBV9,TGTGCCAGCAGCGTACAGGGAAGCGGCTACACCTTC,CASSVQGSGYTF
TRBD2,.,TRBJ2-1,TRBV19,TGTGCCAGTAGTCCCGGGGGGACTAGCGGGAGTGGAACTCAGTTCTTC,CASSPGGTSGSGTQFF
.,.,TRBJ2-2,TRBV2,TGTGCCAGCACTGCCGGGACACAGAACACCGGGGAGCTGTTTTTT,CASTAGTQNTGELFF
.,.,TRBJ2-6,TRBV19,TGTGCCAGTAGTCGTGGGAGCTCTGGGGCCAACGTCCTGACTTTC,CASSRGSSGANVLTF
TRBD2,.,TRBJ2-7,TRBV15,TGTGCCACCAGCAGCCGTCCCCAGGGCGGGGGCTACGAGCAGTACTTC,CATSSRPQGGGYEQYF
.,few,TRBJ2-1,TRBV11-1,TGTGCCAGCAGCCCCAACCGAGGTGAGCAGTTCTTC,CASSPNRGEQFF
.,.,TRBJ1-5,TRBV18,TGTGCCAGCTCACCACAACGGGATAGCAATCAGCCCCAGCATTTT,CASSPQRDSNQPQHF
.,.,TRBJ2-6,TRBV28,TGTGCCAGCAGTTTTCGGAATCAGGGAACGTTTAACGTCCTGACTTTC,CASSFRNQGTFNVLTF
.,.,TRBJ1-6,TRBV30,TGTGCCTGGAGTGTACCAACGGCTGGAGGGGATTCACCCCTCCACTTT,CAWSVPTAGGDSPLHF
TRBD2,few,TRBJ2-7,TRBV4-3,TGCGCCAGCAGCCAAGGCCCGGGACTAGCGGGAGACGACGAGCAGTACTTC,CASSQGPGLAGDDEQYF